The clone carrying this T cell receptor beta chain was seen only a few times. The antigen is not known. This CDR3 is 14 amino acids long. The junction had 4 bases not matched to a gene; V was cut back by 5 bases and J by 5 bases. The sample originates from a study of identical twins. Study-level points and caveats: Cord blood beta clonotypes present at high abundance carried fewer insertions; no such pattern appeared in memory repertoires.

Template switching supplied a universal primer site; unique molecular identifiers were carried on the cDNA. TCRdb reprocessed the 5' RACE reads via MiXCR and lists one record per CDR3 protein. Of more than 650,000 distinct CDR3 sequences in the sample, roughly 6% were seen once. The receptor comes from a man aged 18 to 29 in good health. Source material: naive T cells sorted from blood. The chain links TRBV12-3 or TRBV12-4 to TRBJ1-5, with 9 bases that match TRBD1. The CDR3 loop reads CASSETGGHQPQHF. CDR3 bases: TGTGCCAGCAGTGAAACAGGGGGCCATCAGCCCCAGCATTTT.